This T cell receptor beta chain is drawn from a study of metastatic and nonmetastatic thyroid tumors. Across the whole study: Both malignant and benign thyroid patients supplied peripheral blood and tumor or nodule tissue samples, across which the repertoires of these patients were then compared. Findings and limits, study-wide: Across blood and tumor, TCR beta diversity in malignant thyroid tumors was reportedly significantly higher than in benign nodules.

As processed by the authors: In papillary thyroid cancer, a distant-metastasis classifier was built using CDR3 differences across clinicopathological groups. Through MiXCR, TCRdb re-clonotyped the PCR reads. The V and J calls, along with clone size, are taken from TCRdb and not from the paper's own processing. The sample contains about 40,000 clones, approximately 12% of which appear only once. This clone was recorded many times. The target antigen is unknown. Germline CDR1 reads SGHTA; CDR2 reads FQGNSA. V shed 4 bases and J 7 bases; nucleotides not matched to a gene: 7. This CDR3 contains 15 residues. Each patient came to thyroid surgery without any prior treatment (of any kind).

The chain combines TRBV7-2 with TRBJ2-1; 10 bases line up with TRBD2. This sequence originates from a female donor with papillary thyroid cancer or a benign thyroid nodule (not recorded which). Some clones in this sample may be carry-over from other donors' samples. Sample: blood. CDR3 nucleotides: TGTGCCAGCAGCTCTCTAGCGGGAGTAATAAATGAGCAGTTCTTC. Translation gives CASSSLAGVINEQFF. Full variable domain (missing parts from reference TRBV7-2 and TRBJ2-1): GAGVSQSPSNKVTEKGKDVELRCDPISGHTALYWYRQSLGQGLEFLIYFQGNSAPDKSGLPSDRFSAERTGGSVSTLTIQRTQQEDSAVYLCASSSLAGVINEQFFGPGTRLTVL.